This T cell receptor (beta chain) was identified in a study of T cell changes during pregnancy in multiple sclerosis (dated by TCRdb to 2018 to 2020). For the wider study: In women with multiple sclerosis, the researchers looked at how the T cell repertoire shifted as pregnancy progressed.

Reading from cysteine to phenylalanine, the CDR3 counts 13 amino acids. Of all the DNA, just the CDR3 is kept, 39 bases in frame from base 1. Between the V and J ends, shortened by 3 bases and 10 bases respectively, the junction contains 14 bases. The germline V gene specifies MNHEY as CDR1 and SVGAGI as CDR2. Libraries were built with the immunoSEQ multiplex PCR assay. Held by TCRdb, this immuneACCESS table contains in-frame sequences only and omits some clones. Under half of the omission traces to an unresolved V gene where checked; the cause of the rest is unknown. Recorded for this sample are 64,000 or so clones; around 93% of them occurred a single time. The top ten clones comprise approximately 2.2% of the sample. Regarding this clone: This receptor's antigen is unknown. Base qualities are missing; no much larger clone stands one base away.

Sequenced here: peripheral blood, sampled in the first trimester of pregnancy. The source of this sequence is a female donor with multiple sclerosis, enrolled in a pregnancy study. The rearrangement joined TRBV6-5 to TRBJ2-3, with TRBD2 as a weak D call on 6 bases. In nucleotides, the sequence is TGTGCCAGCAGTTATGATTCGGCGGGATCGCAGTATTTT. This encodes CASSYDSAGSQYF.